The 10 T cell receptor beta chains given below trace back to one sample, sequenced in a study of cytotoxic CD8 clonotypes in ibrutinib-treated CLL. Measured with immunoSEQ multiplex PCR; TCRdb has only the in-frame clones, and not every one. The table includes some 84,000 clones, around 84% detected once. The sample here was PBMCs, taken before ibrutinib treatment. The receptors originated from a human donor with chronic lymphocytic leukemia.

This clone was seen a few times. The chain carries TRBV7-2 and TRBJ2-5, with D perhaps assigned TRBD1 or TRBD2 (6 bases each). CDR3 length: 14 residues. Germline lookup yields CDR1 SGHTA and CDR2 FQGNSA. V lost 1 base and J lost 5, with 11 bases in between. The DNA for the CDR3 is TGTGCCAGCAGCTTAGATCGGAGGGGGGAGACCCAGTACTTC. It yields the protein CASSLDRRGETQYF.

This chain joins TRBV9 and TRBJ2-2; TRBD2 agrees at 7 bases. Per the germline V gene, CDR1 is SGDLS and CDR2 is YYNGEE. CDR3 length equals 15 residues. Trimming removed 0 bases from V and 6 bases from J; junction bases left unmatched: 5. Here the CDR3 DNA reads TGTGCCAGCAGCGTAGGCGGGAGTCTATCCGGGGAGCTGTTTTTT. Its protein is CASSVGGSLSGELFF.

V is TRBV28 and J is TRBJ2-7; 8 bases align to TRBD1. CDR1 MDHEN and CDR2 SYDVKM come from the germline V gene. V shed 3 bases, J shed 3 bases, and the junction held 4 bases outside the gene matches. There are 14 residues in the CDR3. CDR3 sequence: CASSFRDRGYEQYF. The CDR3 DNA reads TGTGCCAGCAGTTTCAGAGACAGGGGCTACGAGCAGTACTTC.

V is TRBV19 and J is TRBJ1-1; possibly TRBD1 for D (6 bases). Germline V gene lookup returns CDR1 LNHDA and CDR2 SQIVND (reference sequence). V was cut by 5 bases and J by 0 bases, with 7 bases left in between. The CDR3 consists of 13 residues. The chain's CDR3 is CASSQGMNTEAFF. The CDR3 DNA sequence: TGTGCCAGTAGTCAGGGGATGAACACTGAAGCTTTCTTT.

J is TRBJ2-1 and V is TRBV7-9; TRBD1 might be the D (5 bases). The CDR3 loop spans 13 amino acids. V lost 1 base and J lost 4, with 5 bases in between. The V gene's germline CDR1 is SEHNR and CDR2 FQNEAQ (reference sequence). The DNA of the CDR3 is TGTGCCAGCAGCTTAGGACAGTACAATGAGCAGTTCTTC. This translates into CASSLGQYNEQFF.

V is TRBV6-5 and J is TRBJ1-1; 11 nucleotides match TRBD1. Germline loops: CDR1 MNHEY, CDR2 SVGAGI. The V and J ends lost 6 bases and 3 bases, in that order; junction bases with no gene match: 3. The CDR3 sequence is 14 residues long. CDR3 amino acids: CASRRTGGYTEAFF. CDR3 coding DNA: TGTGCCAGCAGACGGACAGGGGGCTACACTGAAGCTTTCTTT.

This chain links TRBV10-3 with TRBJ2-1, with 11 bases identical to TRBD2. The germline V gene has CDR1 ENHRY and CDR2 SYGVKD. After removal of 6 bases from V and 5 bases from J, the junction contained 3 bases not matched to a gene. The CDR3 has 14 amino acids. CDR3 nucleotide sequence: TGTGCCATCAGGGGACTAGCGGAAAACAATGAGCAGTTCTTC. Its protein is CAIRGLAENNEQFF.

This clone was observed many times. This chain links TRBV19 with TRBJ2-7; a weak D match, TRBD1 (6 bases). Germline CDR1 reads LNHDA; CDR2 reads SQIVND (reference sequence). The CDR3 consists of 14 residues. Trimming removed 3 bases at V and 3 bases at J, with 12 bases between. The CDR3 region has the DNA TGTGCCAGTAGTATCGGCAGGGGTAACTACGAGCAGTACTTC. It yields the protein CASSIGRGNYEQYF.

This clone was seen more than once but under ten times. The V call is TRBV5-1, the J call TRBJ2-5, with D tentatively TRBD2 (6 bases). The length of the CDR3 is 15 residues. V gave up 0 bases and J gave up 4 bases, with 13 bases separating them. Germline V gene data show CDR1 as SGHRS and CDR2 as YFSETQ. The CDR3 sequence: CASSLAGLPGETQYF. The DNA for the CDR3 is TGCGCCAGCAGCTTGGCGGGACTCCCGGGAGAGACCCAGTACTTC.

The CDR3 loop reads CASSYSNRGPYNEQFF. In DNA, the CDR3 is TGTGCCAGCAGTTACTCGAACAGGGGCCCCTACAATGAGCAGTTCTTC. The chain combines TRBV6-5 with TRBJ2-1; 7 nucleotides match TRBD1. This CDR3 contains 16 residues. J gave up 2 bases and V 0 bases, and 4 bases lay outside the gene matches. Germline V gene data show CDR1 as MNHEY and CDR2 as SVGAGI.